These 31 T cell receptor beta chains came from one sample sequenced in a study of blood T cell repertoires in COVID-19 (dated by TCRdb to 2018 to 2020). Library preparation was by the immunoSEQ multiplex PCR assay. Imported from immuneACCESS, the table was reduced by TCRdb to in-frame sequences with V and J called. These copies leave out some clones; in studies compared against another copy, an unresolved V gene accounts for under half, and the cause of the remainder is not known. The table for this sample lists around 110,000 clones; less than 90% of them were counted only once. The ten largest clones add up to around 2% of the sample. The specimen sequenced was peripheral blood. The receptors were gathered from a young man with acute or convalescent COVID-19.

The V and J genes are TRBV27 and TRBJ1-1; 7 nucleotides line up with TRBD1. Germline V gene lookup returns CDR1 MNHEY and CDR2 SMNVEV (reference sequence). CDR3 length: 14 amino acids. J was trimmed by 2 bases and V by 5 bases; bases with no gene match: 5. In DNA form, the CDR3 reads TGTGCCAGCAGTCCACAGGGGACCAACACTGAAGCTTTCTTT. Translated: CASSPQGTNTEAFF.

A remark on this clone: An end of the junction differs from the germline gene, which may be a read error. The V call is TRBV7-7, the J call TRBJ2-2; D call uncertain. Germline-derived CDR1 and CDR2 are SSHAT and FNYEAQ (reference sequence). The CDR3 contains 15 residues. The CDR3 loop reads CASSPWQANTGELFF. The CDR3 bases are TGTGCTAGCAGCCCCTGGCAGGCGAACACCGGGGAGCTGTTTTTT.

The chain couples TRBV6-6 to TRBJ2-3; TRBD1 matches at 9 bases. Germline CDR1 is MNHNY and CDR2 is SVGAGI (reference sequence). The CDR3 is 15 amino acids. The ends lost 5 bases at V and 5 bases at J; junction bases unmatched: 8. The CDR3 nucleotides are TGTGCCAGCAGTGACGTACAGGGGGCGCGAGATACGCAGTATTTT. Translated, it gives CASSDVQGARDTQYF.

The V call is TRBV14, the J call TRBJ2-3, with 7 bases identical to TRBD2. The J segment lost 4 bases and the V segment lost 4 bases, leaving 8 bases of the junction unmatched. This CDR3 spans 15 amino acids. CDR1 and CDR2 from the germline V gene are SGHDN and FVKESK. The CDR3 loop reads CASSPASGFADTQYF. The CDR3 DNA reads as TGTGCCAGCAGCCCGGCTAGCGGTTTCGCAGATACGCAGTATTTT. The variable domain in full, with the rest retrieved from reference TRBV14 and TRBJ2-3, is EAGVTQFPSHSVIEKGQTVTLRCDPISGHDNLYWYRRVMGKEIKFLLHFVKESKQDESGMPNNRFLAERTGGTYSTLKVQPAELEDSGVYFCASSPASGFADTQYFGPGTRLTVL.

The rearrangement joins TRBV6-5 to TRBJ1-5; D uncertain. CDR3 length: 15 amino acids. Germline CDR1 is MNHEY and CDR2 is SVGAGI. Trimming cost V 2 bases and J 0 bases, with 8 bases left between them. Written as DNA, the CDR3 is TGTGCCAGCAGTTACGGAGTAAATAGCAATCAGCCCCAGCATTTT. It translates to CASSYGVNSNQPQHF.

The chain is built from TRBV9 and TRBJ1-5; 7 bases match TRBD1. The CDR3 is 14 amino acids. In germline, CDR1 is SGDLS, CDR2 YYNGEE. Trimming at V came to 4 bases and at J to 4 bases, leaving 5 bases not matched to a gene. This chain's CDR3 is CASSSGQVNQPQHF. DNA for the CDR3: TGTGCCAGCAGCTCAGGACAGGTAAATCAGCCCCAGCATTTT.

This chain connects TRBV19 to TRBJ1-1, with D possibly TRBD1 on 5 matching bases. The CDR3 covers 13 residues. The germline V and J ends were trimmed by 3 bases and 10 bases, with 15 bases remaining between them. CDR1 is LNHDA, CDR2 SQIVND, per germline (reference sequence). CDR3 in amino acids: CASSMGGAQVAFF. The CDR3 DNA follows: TGTGCCAGTAGTATGGGTGGGGCGCAGGTAGCTTTCTTT. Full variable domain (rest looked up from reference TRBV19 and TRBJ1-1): DGGITQSPKYLFRKEGQNVTLSCEQNLNHDAMYWYRQDPGQGLRLIYYSQIVNDFQKGDIAEGYSVSREKKESFPLTVTSAQKNPTAFYLCASSMGGAQVAFFGQGTRLTVV.

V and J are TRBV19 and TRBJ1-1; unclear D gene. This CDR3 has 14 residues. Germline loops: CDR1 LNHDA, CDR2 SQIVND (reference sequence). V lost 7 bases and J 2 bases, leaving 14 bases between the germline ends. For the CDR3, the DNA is TGTGCCAGTACCCGAGGGCAGGCCAACACTGAAGCTTTCTTT. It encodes CASTRGQANTEAFF.

This CDR3 reads CASSQESGEGAKNIQYF. The DNA for the CDR3 is TGTGCCAGCAGCCAAGAGTCAGGGGAAGGGGCCAAAAACATTCAGTACTTC. V gene TRBV3-1 (or the pseudogene TRBV3-2) combines with J gene TRBJ2-4; a possible D gene is TRBD1 (6 bases). From germline, CDR1 is LGHDT and CDR2 YNNKEL (reference sequence). The CDR3 length is 17 residues. Trimming removed 0 bases from V and 1 base from J, with 13 bases in between.

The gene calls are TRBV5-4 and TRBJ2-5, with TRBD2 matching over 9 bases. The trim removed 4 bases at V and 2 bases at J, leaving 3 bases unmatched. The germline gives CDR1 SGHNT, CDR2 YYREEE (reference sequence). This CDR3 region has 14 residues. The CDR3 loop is CASSPGLAQETQYF. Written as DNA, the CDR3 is TGTGCCAGCAGCCCGGGACTAGCACAAGAGACCCAGTACTTC.

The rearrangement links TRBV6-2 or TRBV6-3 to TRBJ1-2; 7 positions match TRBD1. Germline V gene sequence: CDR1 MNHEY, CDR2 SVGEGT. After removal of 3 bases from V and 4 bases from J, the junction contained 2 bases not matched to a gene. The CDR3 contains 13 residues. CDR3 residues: CASSYGDSYGYTF. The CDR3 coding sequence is TGTGCCAGCAGTTATGGGGACAGCTATGGCTACACCTTC.

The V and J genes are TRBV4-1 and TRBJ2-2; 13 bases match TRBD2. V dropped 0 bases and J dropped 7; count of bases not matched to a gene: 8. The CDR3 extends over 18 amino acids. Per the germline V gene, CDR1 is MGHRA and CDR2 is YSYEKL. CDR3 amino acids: CASSQEILAGGRNGELFF. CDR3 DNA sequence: TGCGCCAGCAGCCAAGAAATACTAGCGGGAGGGCGTAACGGGGAGCTGTTTTTT.

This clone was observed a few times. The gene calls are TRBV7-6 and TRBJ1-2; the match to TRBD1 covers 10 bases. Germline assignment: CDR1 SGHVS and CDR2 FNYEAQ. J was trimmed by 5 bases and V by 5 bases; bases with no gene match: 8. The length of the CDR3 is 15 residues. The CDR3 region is CASSLGLDRGYGYTF. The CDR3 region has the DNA TGTGCCAGCAGCCTGGGCCTGGACAGGGGGTATGGCTACACCTTC.

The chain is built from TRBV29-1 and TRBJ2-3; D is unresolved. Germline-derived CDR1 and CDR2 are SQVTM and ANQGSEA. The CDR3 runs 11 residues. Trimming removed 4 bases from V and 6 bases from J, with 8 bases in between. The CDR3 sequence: CSVGPRDTQYF. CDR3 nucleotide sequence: TGCAGCGTTGGACCTAGGGATACGCAGTATTTT.

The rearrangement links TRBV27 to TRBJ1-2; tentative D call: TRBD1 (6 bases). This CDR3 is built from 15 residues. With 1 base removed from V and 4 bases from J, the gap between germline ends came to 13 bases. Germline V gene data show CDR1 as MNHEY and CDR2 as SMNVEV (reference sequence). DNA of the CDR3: TGTGCCAGCAGTTTATTTAGGGGGACCTCCTATGGCTACACCTTC. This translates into CASSLFRGTSYGYTF.

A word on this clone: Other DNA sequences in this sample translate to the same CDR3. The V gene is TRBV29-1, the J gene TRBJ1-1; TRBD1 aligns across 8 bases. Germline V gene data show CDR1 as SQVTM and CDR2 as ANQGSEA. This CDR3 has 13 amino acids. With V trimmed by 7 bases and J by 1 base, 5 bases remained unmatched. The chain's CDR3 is CSADRGGNTEAFF. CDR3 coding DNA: TGCAGCGCCGACAGGGGTGGGAACACTGAAGCTTTCTTT.

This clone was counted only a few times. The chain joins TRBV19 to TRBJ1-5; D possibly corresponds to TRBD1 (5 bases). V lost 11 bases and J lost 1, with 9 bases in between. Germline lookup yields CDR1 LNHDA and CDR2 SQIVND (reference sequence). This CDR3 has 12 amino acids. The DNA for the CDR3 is TGTGCCCGACGACAGAGCAATCAGCCCCAGCATTTT. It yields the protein CARRQSNQPQHF.

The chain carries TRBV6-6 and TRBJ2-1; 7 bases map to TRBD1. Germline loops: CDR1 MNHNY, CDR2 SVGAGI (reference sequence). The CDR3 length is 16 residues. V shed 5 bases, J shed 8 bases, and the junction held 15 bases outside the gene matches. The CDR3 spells CASSPNRPVGGDEQFF. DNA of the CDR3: TGTGCCAGCAGTCCCAACCGCCCTGTAGGGGGCGATGAGCAGTTCTTC.

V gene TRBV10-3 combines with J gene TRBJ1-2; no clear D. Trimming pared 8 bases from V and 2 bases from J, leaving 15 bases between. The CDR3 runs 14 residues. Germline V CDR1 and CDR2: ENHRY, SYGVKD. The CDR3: CAIRGSAPNYGYTF. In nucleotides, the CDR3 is TGTGCCATCCGAGGGTCCGCTCCCAACTATGGCTACACCTTC.

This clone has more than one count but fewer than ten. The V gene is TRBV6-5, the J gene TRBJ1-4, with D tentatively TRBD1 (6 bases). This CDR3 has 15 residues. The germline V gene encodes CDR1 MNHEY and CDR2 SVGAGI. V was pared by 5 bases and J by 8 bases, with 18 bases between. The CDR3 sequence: CASSRLQGGREKLFF. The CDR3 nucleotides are TGTGCCAGCAGTCGCCTACAGGGTGGACGCGAAAAACTGTTTTTT.

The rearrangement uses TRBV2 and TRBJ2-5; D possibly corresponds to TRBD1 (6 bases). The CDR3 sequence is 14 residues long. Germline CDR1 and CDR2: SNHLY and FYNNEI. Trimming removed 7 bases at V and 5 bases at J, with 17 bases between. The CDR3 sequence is CASIHRALGETQYF. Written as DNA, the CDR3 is TGTGCCAGCATTCACAGGGCCCTTGGGGAGACCCAGTACTTC.

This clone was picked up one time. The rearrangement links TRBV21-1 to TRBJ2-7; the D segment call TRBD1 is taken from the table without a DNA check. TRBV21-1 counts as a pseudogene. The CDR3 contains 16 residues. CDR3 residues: CASSPHRDRGPCEQYV. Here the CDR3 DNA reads TGTGCCAGCAGCCCACACCGGGACAGGGGGCCTTGCGAGCAGTACGTC.

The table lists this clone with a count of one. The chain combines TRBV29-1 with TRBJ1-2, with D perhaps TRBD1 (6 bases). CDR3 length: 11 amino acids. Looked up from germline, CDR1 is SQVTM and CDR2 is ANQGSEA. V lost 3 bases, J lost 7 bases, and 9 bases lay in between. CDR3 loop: CSVEGAGGYTF. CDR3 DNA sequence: TGCAGCGTTGAGGGGGCCGGTGGCTACACCTTC.

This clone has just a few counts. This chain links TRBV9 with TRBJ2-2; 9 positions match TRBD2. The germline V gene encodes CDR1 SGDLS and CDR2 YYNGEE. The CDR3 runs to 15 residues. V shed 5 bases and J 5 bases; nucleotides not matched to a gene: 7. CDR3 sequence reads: CASSGSGSGTGELFF. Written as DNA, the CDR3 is TGTGCCAGCAGTGGTAGCGGGAGTGGGACCGGGGAGCTGTTTTTT.

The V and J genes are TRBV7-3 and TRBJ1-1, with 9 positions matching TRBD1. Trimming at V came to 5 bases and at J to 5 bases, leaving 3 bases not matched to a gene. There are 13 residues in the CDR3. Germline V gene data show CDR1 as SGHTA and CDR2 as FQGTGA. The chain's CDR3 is CASSRGQGTEAFF. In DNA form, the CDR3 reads TGTGCCAGCAGCCGAGGACAGGGGACTGAAGCTTTCTTT.

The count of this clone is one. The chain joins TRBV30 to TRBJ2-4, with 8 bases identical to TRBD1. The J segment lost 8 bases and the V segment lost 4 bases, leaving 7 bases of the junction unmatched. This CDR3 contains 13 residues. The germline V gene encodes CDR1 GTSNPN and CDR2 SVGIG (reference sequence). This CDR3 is CAWNQGAEYIQYF. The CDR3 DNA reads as TGTGCCTGGAACCAGGGGGCGGAATACATTCAGTACTTC.

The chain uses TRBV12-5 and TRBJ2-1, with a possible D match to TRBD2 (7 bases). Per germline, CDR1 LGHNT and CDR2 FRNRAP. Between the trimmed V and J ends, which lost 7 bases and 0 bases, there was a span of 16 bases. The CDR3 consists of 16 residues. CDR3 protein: CASVSGGGGSYNEQFF. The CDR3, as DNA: TGTGCTAGTGTCTCGGGGGGCGGGGGCTCCTACAATGAGCAGTTCTTC.

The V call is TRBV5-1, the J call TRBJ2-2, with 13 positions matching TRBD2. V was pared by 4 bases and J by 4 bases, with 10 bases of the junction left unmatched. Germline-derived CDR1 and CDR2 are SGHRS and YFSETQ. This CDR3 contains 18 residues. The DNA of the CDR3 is TGCGCCAGCAGCCCGGACCGTAGGACTAGCGGGGGCACCGGGGAGCTGTTTTTT. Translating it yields CASSPDRRTSGGTGELFF. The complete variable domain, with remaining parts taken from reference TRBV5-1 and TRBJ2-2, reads KAGVTQTPRYLIKTRGQQVTLSCSPISGHRSVSWYQQTPGQGLQFLFEYFSETQRNKGNFPGRFSGRQFSNSRSEMNVSTLELGDSALYLCASSPDRRTSGGTGELFFGEGSRLTVL.

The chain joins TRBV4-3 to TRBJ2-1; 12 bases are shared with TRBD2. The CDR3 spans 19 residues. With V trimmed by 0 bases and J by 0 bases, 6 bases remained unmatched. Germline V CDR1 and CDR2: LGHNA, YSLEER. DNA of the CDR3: TGCGCCAGCAGCCAAGAGATAACTAGCGGGGGGTCCTCCTACAATGAGCAGTTCTTC. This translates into CASSQEITSGGSSYNEQFF.

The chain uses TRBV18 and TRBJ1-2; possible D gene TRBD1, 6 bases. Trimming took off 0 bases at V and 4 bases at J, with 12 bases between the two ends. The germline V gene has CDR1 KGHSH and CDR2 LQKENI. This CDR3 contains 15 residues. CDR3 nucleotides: TGTGCCAGCTCACCACCTATGACAGGCAGCTATGGCTACACCTTC. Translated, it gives CASSPPMTGSYGYTF.

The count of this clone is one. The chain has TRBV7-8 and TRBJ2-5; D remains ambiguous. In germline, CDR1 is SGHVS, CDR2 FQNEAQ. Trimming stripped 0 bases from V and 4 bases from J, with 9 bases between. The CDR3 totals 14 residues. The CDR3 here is CASSLAPASETQYF. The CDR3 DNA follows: TGTGCCAGCAGCTTAGCGCCCGCGTCAGAGACCCAGTACTTC.